This T cell receptor (beta chain) appears in the sequencing data of a study of siplizumab effects on memory and regulatory T cells. Clones were sequenced by immunoSEQ multiplex PCR, and TCRdb holds only the in-frame ones, with some missing. This sample has 90,000 to 120,000 clones, with over 85% found just once. The clonotype comes from a human donor in good health. The specimen was Tregs sorted from blood.

DNA for the CDR3: TGTGCCATCAATCGGGGGGCTGGAGAAAAACTGTTTTTT. Amino acids: CAINRGAGEKLFF. The chain links TRBV10-3 to TRBJ1-4; a possible D gene is TRBD1 (6 bases). The germline gives CDR1 ENHRY, CDR2 SYGVKD. CDR3 length: 13 residues. Trimming left V 7 bases short and J 8 bases short, with 14 bases between.